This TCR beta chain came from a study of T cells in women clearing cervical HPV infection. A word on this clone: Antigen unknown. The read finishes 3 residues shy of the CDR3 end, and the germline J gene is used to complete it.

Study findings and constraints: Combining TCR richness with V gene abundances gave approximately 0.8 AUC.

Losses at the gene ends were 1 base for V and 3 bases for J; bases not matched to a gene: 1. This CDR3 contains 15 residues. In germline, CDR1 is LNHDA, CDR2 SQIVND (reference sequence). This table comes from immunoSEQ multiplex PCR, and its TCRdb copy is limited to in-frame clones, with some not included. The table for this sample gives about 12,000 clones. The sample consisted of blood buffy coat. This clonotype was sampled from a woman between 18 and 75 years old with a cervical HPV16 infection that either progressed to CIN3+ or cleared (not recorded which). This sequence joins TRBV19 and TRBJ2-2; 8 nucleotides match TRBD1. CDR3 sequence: CASSIADRDTGELFF. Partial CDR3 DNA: TGTGCCAGTAGTATAGCGGACAGGGACACCGGGGAG. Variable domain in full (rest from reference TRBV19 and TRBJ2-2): DGGITQSPKYLFRKEGQNVTLSCEQNLNHDAMYWYRQDPGQGLRLIYYSQIVNDFQKGDIAEGYSVSREKKESFPLTVTSAQKNPTAFYLCASSIADRDTGELFFGEGSRLTVL.